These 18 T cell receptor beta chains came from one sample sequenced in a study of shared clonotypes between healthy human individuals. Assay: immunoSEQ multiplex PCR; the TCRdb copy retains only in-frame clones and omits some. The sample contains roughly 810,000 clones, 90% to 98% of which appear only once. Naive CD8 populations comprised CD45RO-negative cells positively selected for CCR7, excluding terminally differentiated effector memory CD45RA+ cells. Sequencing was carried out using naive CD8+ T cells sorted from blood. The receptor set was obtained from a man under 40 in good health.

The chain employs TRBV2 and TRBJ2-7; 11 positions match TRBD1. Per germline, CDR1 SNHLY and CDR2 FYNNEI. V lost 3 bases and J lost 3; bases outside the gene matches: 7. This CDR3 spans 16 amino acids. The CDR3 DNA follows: TGTGCCAGCAGTGAGCGGGGACAGGGGGTCCTCTACGAGCAGTACTTC. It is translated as CASSERGQGVLYEQYF.

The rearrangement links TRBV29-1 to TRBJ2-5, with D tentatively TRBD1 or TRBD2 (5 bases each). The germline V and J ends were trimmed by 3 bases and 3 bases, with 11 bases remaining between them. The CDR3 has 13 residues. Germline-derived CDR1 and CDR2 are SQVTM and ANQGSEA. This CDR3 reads CSVDLGVEETQYF. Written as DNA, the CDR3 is TGCAGCGTTGATCTGGGGGTCGAAGAGACCCAGTACTTC.

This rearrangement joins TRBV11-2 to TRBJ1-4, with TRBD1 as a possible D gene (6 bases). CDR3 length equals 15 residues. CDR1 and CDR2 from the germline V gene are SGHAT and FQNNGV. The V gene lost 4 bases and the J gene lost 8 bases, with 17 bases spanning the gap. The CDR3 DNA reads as TGTGCCAGCAGCTCCACAGGGTGGGAGGAAGAAAAACTGTTTTTT. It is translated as CASSSTGWEEEKLFF.

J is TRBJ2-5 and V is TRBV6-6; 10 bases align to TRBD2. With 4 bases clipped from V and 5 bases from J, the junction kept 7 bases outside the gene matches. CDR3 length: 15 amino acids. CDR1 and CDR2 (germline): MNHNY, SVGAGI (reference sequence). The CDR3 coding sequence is TGTGCCAGCAGTTCCCAAGCGGGAGGGTGCGAGACCCAGTACTTC. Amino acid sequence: CASSSQAGGCETQYF.

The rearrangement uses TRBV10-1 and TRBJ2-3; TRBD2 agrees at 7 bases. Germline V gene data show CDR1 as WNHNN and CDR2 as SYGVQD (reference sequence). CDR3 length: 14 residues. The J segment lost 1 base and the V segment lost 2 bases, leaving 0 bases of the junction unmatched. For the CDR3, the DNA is TGCGCCAGCAGTGAGCTAGCGGGCACAGATACGCAGTATTTT. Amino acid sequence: CASSELAGTDTQYF.

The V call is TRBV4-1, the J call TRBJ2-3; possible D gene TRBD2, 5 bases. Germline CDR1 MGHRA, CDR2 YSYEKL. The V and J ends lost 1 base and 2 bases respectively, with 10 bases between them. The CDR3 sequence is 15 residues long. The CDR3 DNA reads TGCGCCAGCAGCCAAGTTGGGGAGTACACAGATACGCAGTATTTT. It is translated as CASSQVGEYTDTQYF.

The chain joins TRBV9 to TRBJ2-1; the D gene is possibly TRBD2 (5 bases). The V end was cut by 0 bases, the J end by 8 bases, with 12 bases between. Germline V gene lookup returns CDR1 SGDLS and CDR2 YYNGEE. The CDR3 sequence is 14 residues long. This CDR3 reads CASSVAGRAHEQFF. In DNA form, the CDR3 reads TGTGCCAGCAGCGTAGCGGGAAGGGCCCATGAGCAGTTCTTC.

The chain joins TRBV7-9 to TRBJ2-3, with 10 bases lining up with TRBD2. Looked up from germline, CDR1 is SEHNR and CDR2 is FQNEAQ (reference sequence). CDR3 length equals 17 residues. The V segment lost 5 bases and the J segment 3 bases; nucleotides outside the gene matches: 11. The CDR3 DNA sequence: TGTGCCAGCAGCGAGACTGTAGCGGGAGGCGGGACAGATACGCAGTATTTT. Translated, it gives CASSETVAGGGTDTQYF.

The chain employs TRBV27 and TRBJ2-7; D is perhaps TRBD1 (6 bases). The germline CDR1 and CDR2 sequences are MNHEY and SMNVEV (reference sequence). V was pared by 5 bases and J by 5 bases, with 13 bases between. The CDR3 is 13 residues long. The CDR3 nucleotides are TGTGCCAGCAGTCTACAGGGCAAGAACGAGCAGTACTTC. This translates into CASSLQGKNEQYF.

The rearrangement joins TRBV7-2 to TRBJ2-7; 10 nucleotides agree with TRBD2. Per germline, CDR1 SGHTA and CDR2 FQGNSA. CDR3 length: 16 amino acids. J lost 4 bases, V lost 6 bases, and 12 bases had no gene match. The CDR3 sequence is CASSQGPAGGPYEQYF. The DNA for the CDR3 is TGTGCCAGCAGTCAAGGCCCAGCGGGAGGGCCTTACGAGCAGTACTTC.

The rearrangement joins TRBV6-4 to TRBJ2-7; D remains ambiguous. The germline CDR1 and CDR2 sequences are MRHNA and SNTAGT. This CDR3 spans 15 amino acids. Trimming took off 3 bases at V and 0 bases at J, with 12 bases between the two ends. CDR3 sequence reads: CASSEMAGSSYEQYF. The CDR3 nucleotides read TGTGCCAGCAGTGAGATGGCAGGAAGCTCCTACGAGCAGTACTTC.

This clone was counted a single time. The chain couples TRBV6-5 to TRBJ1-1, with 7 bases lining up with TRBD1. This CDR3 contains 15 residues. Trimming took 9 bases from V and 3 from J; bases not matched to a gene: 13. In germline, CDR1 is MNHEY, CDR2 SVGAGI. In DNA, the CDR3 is TGTGCCAGTCTCAGGGGGGGCGCGGTGGACACTGAAGCTTTCTTT. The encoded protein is CASLRGGAVDTEAFF.

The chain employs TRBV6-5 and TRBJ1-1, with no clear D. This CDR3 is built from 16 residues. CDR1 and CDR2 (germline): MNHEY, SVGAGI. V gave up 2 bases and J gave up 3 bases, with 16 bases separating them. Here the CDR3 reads CASSYGPPTWDTEAFF. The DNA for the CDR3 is TGTGCCAGCAGTTACGGCCCTCCAACCTGGGACACTGAAGCTTTCTTT.

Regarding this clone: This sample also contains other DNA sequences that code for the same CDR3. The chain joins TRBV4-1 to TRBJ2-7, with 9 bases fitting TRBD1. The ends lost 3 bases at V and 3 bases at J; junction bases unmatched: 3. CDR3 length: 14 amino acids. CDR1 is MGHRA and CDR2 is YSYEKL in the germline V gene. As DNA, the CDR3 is TGCGCCAGCAGCCATACAGGGGGCGTCTACGAGCAGTACTTC. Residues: CASSHTGGVYEQYF.

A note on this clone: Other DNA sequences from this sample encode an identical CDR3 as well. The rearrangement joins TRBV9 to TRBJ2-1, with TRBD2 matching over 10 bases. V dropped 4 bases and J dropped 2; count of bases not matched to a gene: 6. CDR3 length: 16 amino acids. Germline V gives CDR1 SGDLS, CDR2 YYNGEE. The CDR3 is CASSPRTSGTYNEQFF. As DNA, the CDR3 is TGTGCCAGCAGCCCCCGCACTAGCGGGACCTACAATGAGCAGTTCTTC.

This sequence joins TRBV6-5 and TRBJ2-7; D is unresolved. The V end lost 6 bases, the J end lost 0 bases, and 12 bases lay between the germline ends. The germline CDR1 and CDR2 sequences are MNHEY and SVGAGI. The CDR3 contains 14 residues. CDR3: CASSPGVSSYEQYF. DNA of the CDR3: TGTGCCAGCAGCCCCGGCGTAAGCTCCTACGAGCAGTACTTC.

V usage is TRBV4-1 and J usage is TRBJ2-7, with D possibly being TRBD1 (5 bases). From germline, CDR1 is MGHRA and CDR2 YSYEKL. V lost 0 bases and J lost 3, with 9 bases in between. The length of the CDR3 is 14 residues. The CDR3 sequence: CASSQEVTVYEQYF. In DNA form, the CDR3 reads TGCGCCAGCAGCCAAGAAGTGACAGTCTACGAGCAGTACTTC.

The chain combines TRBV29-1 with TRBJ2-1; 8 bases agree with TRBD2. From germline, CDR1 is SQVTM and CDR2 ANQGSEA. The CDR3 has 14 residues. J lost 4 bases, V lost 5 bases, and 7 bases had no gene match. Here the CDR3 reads CSVQLAVSYNEQFF. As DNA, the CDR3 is TGCAGCGTTCAACTAGCGGTCAGTTACAATGAGCAGTTCTTC.